These T cell receptor beta chains were read from a single sample in a study of cytomegalovirus exposure and HLA in healthy donors. The assay was immunoSEQ multiplex PCR, and TCRdb's table has in-frame clones only and misses some. Here the sample spans approximately 100,000 clones, about 80% being singletons. The source material was PBMCs. These receptors were taken from a female donor in good health and CMV-seronegative. CDR3s include the opening cysteine and the closing phenylalanine or tryptophan. D genes are given only for firm matches.

D gene	V gene	J gene	CDR3 length	CDR3 protein
TRBD2	TRBV7-8	TRBJ2-5	19	CASSLLASGGERGQETQYF
.	TRBV6-5	TRBJ1-1	13	CASSLSQNTEAFF
TRBD1	TRBV7-9	TRBJ1-2	17	CASRLPERDRDDGGYTF
.	TRBV5-4	TRBJ1-1	14	CASSLVDPGSEAFF
TRBD1	TRBV10-3	TRBJ1-4	13	CATRASGGEKLFF
.	TRBV30	TRBJ2-7	13	CAWIRQGTYEQYF
TRBD1	TRBV30	TRBJ1-1	14	CAWSPGTGYSEAFF
.	TRBV18	TRBJ2-5	15	CASSPLNGVQETQYF
TRBD1	TRBV5-1	TRBJ2-5	14	CASSGGQQGETQYF
TRBD2	TRBV2	TRBJ2-4	13	CASSEVWRGVQYF
.	TRBV7-6	TRBJ2-1	14	CASSPGEVYNEQFF
TRBD2	TRBV5-4	TRBJ2-5	16	CASSQGLAVGEETQYF
.	TRBV7-9	TRBJ2-7	18	CSSAGRGYRGSSPYEQYF
TRBD1	TRBV13	TRBJ2-7	14	CASSRQGAIYEQYF
.	TRBV7-2	TRBJ2-4	14	CASSLSVAKNIQYF
.	TRBV10-1	TRBJ1-5	17	CASSEPRLLFTNQPQHF
.	TRBV6-5	TRBJ2-3	15	CASSPGTTSTDTQYF
.	TRBV5-4	TRBJ2-5	13	CASSMHRQETQYF
.	TRBV27	TRBJ1-2	13	CASSQGQSYGYTF
TRBD1	TRBV30	TRBJ1-1	13	CAAAGQGNTEAFF
.	TRBV7-2	TRBJ2-1	16	CASSLNREGLRNEQFF
.	TRBV30	TRBJ1-3	12	CAWREAGDTIYF
TRBD2	TRBV5-4	TRBJ2-5	16	CASRYRSGGDQETQYF
TRBD1	TRBV14	TRBJ1-4	14	CASSLTGNKEKLFF
.	TRBV6-5	TRBJ1-2	16	CASSYTPEGLNYGYTF
.	TRBV30	TRBJ1-2	11	CAWSAGVGYTF
TRBD1	TRBV5-4	TRBJ1-5	16	CASSPRTGGNNQPQHF
TRBD1	TRBV11-2	TRBJ1-2	15	CASSRVGGQMRGYTF
.	TRBV28	TRBJ2-5	15	CASSSYWRGQETQYF
.	TRBV5-1	TRBJ1-1	14	CASRFSGGNTEAFF
.	TRBV6-1	TRBJ1-6	14	CASSGRSYNSPLHF
TRBD1	TRBV5-1	TRBJ2-5	16	CASSWTGQGRLETQYF
TRBD1	TRBV4-3	TRBJ1-5	15	CASSPDRVSNQPQHF
TRBD2	TRBV5-5	TRBJ2-1	15	CASSLVPSGGDEQFF
.	TRBV9	TRBJ1-6	14	CASRKTDYNSPLHF
.	TRBV5-1	TRBJ2-7	14	CASSLVLGGNEQYF
TRBD2	TRBV5-1	TRBJ2-5	16	CASSPGLAGPQETQYF
.	TRBV30	TRBJ2-7	11	CAWSVLYEQYF
TRBD2	TRBV9	TRBJ2-1	15	CASSGSGGAWDEQFF